Each of the 18 T cell receptor beta chains below was sequenced from the same sample in a study of CD8 T cells in Susac syndrome. Reverse transcription of about 0.5 to 1 ug RNA was performed with random hexamers. TCRdb processed the immunoSEQ multiplex PCR reads anew with MiXCR; each CDR3 protein has one entry. The sample records 350,000 to 550,000 distinct CDR3 sequences, around 85% being singletons. The material sequenced was CD8+ T cells from PBMCs. The receptor set was obtained from a human donor with multiple sclerosis.

This chain uses TRBV28 with TRBJ2-7; 9 bases match TRBD1. The CDR3 is 16 residues long. The germline V gene has CDR1 MDHEN and CDR2 SYDVKM. V trimming: 7 bases; J trimming: 5 bases; junction bases outside the gene matches: 15. The DNA of the CDR3 is TGTGCCAGCACCTCCGTTATTTGGACAGGGGTTGACGAGCAGTACTTC. Its translation: CASTSVIWTGVDEQYF.

Only one count was recorded for this clonotype. This rearrangement joins TRBV5-6 to TRBJ1-1; no firm D call. The CDR3 contains 14 residues. Germline CDR1 and CDR2: SGHDT and YYEEEE. The V end lost 2 bases, the J end lost 6 bases, and 14 bases lay between the germline ends. CDR3 sequence: CASSLEESEAEAFF. DNA of the CDR3: TGTGCCAGCAGCTTAGAGGAGTCCGAGGCTGAAGCTTTCTTT. The variable domain in full, completed from reference TRBV5-6 and TRBJ1-1, reads DAGVTQSPTHLIKTRGQQVTLRCSPKSGHDTVSWYQQALGQGPQFIFQYYEEEERQRGNFPDRFSGHQFPNYSSELNVNALLLGDSALYLCASSLEESEAEAFFGQGTRLTVV.

The V gene is TRBV27, the J gene TRBJ2-7; TRBD1 matches at 7 bases. The CDR3 has 15 residues. Germline CDR1 is MNHEY and CDR2 is SMNVEV (reference sequence). With 1 base clipped from V and 5 bases from J, the junction kept 8 bases outside the gene matches. CDR3 in DNA: TGTGCCAGCAGTTTATTGGAGACAGGGAACGACGAGCAGTACTTC. Encoded protein: CASSLLETGNDEQYF.

The J gene is TRBJ1-2, the V gene TRBV6-4, with no clear D. The CDR3 covers 14 residues. The germline V gene has CDR1 MRHNA and CDR2 SNTAGT. The germline V and J ends were trimmed by 2 bases and 8 bases, with 15 bases remaining between them. CDR3 in amino acids: CASSDGPDQEGYTF. The CDR3 coding sequence is TGTGCCAGCAGTGACGGTCCGGACCAGGAGGGCTACACCTTC.

This chain connects TRBV28 to TRBJ1-1, with D unresolved. Germline V gene lookup returns CDR1 MDHEN and CDR2 SYDVKM. The CDR3 extends over 17 amino acids. Trimming left V 6 bases short and J 2 bases short, with 22 bases between. The CDR3 bases are TGTGCCAGCAGCTCCTGGGCTTCCCTAGCCCCTAACACTGAAGCTTTCTTT. As protein: CASSSWASLAPNTEAFF.

The chain has TRBV4-2 and TRBJ2-7; the D is unclear. V was clipped by 1 base and J by 4 bases, with 11 bases between them. The CDR3 runs to 14 residues. Germline assignment: CDR1 LGHNA and CDR2 YNFKEQ. CDR3 coding DNA: TGTGCCAGCAGCCAAGTTTACAACAAATACGAGCAGTACTTC. It translates to CASSQVYNKYEQYF.

The chain carries TRBV4-1 and TRBJ1-5, with 9 nucleotides matching TRBD1. This CDR3 region has 16 residues. CDR1 is MGHRA and CDR2 is YSYEKL in the germline V gene. V lost 3 bases to trimming and J lost 5 bases; unmatched junction nucleotides: 8. CDR3: CASSQVSGQGDQPQHF. CDR3 bases: TGCGCCAGCAGCCAGGTATCGGGACAGGGAGATCAGCCCCAGCATTTT.

This clonotype was counted once. This chain links TRBV4-1 with TRBJ2-7; a possible D gene is TRBD2 (6 bases). This CDR3 has 15 residues. V lost 5 bases, J lost 3 bases, and 17 bases lay in between. Germline CDR1 MGHRA, CDR2 YSYEKL. The CDR3: CASSDELGSLYEQYF. The CDR3 DNA reads as TGCGCCAGCAGCGACGAACTCGGGAGCCTCTACGAGCAGTACTTC.

This clonotype has more than one count but fewer than ten. The chain carries TRBV12-3 or TRBV12-4 and TRBJ2-7; 10 nucleotides line up with TRBD1. J gave up 5 bases and V 6 bases, and 13 bases lay outside the gene matches. CDR3 length equals 16 residues. CDR3 residues: CASRAPAGTGDHEQYF. DNA for the CDR3: TGTGCCAGCAGGGCTCCAGCGGGGACAGGGGACCACGAGCAGTACTTC.

This clonotype came up once. This CDR3 is CASSHQVGYGYTF. CDR3 bases: TGTGCCAGCAGCCATCAGGTTGGCTATGGCTACACCTTC. V and J are TRBV3-1 and TRBJ1-2; D uncertain. The CDR3 spans 13 residues. Germline loops: CDR1 LGHDT, CDR2 YNNKEL (reference sequence). V was clipped by 3 bases and J by 4 bases, with 9 bases between them.

The J gene is TRBJ2-7, the V gene TRBV11-2; tentatively, D is TRBD2 (6 bases). Germline loops: CDR1 SGHAT, CDR2 FQNNGV. Trimming took off 6 bases at V and 4 bases at J, with 16 bases between the two ends. The CDR3 runs to 14 residues. DNA for the CDR3: TGTGCCAGCAGGTTGTCCTACGGGGGATACGAGCAGTACTTC. Translation gives CASRLSYGGYEQYF.

This chain connects TRBV29-1 to TRBJ2-1, with 7 bases that match TRBD2. Germline V lookup: CDR1 SQVTM, CDR2 ANQGSEA. V trimming: 4 bases; J trimming: 3 bases; junction bases outside the gene matches: 6. The CDR3 is made up of 14 amino acids. The CDR3 DNA reads TGCAGCGTTGTGGGGCGGGAGATCTACAATGAGCAGTTCTTC. Translation: CSVVGREIYNEQFF.

This chain connects TRBV27 to TRBJ1-1; D gene unclear. The CDR3 has 15 residues. The germline gives CDR1 MNHEY, CDR2 SMNVEV (reference sequence). The ends were cut back, 4 bases at V and 0 bases at J, with 12 bases in the middle. The CDR3 nucleotides read TGTGCCAGCAGTTCCGCGGAGGGCGTGAACACTGAAGCTTTCTTT. Its protein is CASSSAEGVNTEAFF.

This clonotype was seen more than once but under ten times. The chain carries TRBV29-1 and TRBJ1-1, with D uncertain. CDR3 length: 11 amino acids. V lost 1 base, J lost 5 bases, and 5 bases lay in between. Germline CDR1 is SQVTM and CDR2 is ANQGSEA. CDR3 in DNA: TGCAGCGTTGAAGGGGGTACTGAAGCTTTCTTT. Translating it yields CSVEGGTEAFF.

The chain joins TRBV20-1 to TRBJ1-2; D call uncertain. This CDR3 region has 15 residues. The V gene lost 4 bases and the J gene lost 6 bases, with 21 bases spanning the gap. Germline V CDR1 and CDR2: DFQATT, SNEGSKA (reference sequence). The CDR3 region has the DNA TGCAGTGCTAAGGCTCACGGGCGGGTGATGAATGGCTACACCTTC. This codes for CSAKAHGRVMNGYTF.

This chain joins TRBV2 and TRBJ1-4; 11 positions match TRBD1. Germline assignment: CDR1 SNHLY and CDR2 FYNNEI. Unmatched junction bases numbered 5, after V lost 8 bases and J lost 9 bases. This CDR3 region has 13 residues. The CDR3 DNA reads as TGTGCCAGCCCCGGGACAGGGGGGCAAAAACTGTTTTTT. This sequence encodes CASPGTGGQKLFF.

The chain links TRBV6-1 to TRBJ1-5, with TRBD1 identical over 7 bases. CDR1 is MNHNS and CDR2 is SASEGT in the germline V gene. V lost 2 bases, J lost 6 bases, and 4 bases stayed unmatched. The CDR3 contains 14 residues. CDR3 DNA: TGTGCCAGCAGTGAAACCCCAGGGGGTCAGCCCCAGCATTTT. It yields the protein CASSETPGGQPQHF.

The genes are TRBV5-5 and TRBJ2-2; D is unclear. The CDR3 loop spans 13 amino acids. Trimming took 4 bases from V and 5 from J, leaving 9 bases between them. Germline assignment: CDR1 SGHKS and CDR2 YYEKEE (reference sequence). The CDR3 spells CASSTAATGELFF. The DNA for the CDR3 is TGTGCCAGCAGCACTGCAGCAACCGGGGAGCTGTTTTTT.